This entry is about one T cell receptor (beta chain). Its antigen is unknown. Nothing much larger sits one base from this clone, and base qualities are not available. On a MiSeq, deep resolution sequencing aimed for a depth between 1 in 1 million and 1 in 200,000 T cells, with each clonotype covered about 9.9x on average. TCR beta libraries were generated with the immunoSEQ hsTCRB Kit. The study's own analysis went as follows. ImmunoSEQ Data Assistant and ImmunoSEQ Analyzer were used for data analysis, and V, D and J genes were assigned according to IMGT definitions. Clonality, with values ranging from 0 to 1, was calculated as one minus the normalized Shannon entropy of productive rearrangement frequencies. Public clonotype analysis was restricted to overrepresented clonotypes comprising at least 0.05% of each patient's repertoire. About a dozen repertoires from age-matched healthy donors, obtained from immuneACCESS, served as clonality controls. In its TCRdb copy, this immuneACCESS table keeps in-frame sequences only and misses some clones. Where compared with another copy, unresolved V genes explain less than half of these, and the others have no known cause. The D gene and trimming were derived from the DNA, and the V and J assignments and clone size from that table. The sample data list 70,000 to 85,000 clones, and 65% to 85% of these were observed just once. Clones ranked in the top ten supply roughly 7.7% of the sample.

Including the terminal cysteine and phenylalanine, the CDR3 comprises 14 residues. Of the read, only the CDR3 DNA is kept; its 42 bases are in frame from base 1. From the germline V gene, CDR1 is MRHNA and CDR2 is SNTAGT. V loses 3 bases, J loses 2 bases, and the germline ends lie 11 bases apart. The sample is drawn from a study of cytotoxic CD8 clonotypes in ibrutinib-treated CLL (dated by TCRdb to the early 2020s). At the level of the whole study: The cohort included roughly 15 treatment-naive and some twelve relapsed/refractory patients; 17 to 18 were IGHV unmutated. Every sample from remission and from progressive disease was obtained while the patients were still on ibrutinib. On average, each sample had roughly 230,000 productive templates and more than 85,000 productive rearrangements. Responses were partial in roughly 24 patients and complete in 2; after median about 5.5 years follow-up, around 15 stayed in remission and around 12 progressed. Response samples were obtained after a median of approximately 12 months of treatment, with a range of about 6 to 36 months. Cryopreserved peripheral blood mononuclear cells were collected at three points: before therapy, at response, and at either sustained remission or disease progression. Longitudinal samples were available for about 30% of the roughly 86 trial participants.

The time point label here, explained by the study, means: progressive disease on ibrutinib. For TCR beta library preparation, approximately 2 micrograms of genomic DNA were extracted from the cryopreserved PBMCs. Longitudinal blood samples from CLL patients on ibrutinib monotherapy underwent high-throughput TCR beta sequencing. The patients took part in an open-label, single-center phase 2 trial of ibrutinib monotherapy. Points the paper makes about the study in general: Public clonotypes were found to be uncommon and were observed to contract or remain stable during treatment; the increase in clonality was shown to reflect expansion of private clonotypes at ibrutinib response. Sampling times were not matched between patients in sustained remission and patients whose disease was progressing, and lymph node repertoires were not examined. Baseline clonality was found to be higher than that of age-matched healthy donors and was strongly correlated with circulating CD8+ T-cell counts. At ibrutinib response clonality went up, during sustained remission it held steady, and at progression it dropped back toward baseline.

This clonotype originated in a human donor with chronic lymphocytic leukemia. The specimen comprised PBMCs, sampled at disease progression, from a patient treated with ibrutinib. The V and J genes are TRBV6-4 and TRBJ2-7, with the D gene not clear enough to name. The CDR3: CASSDLTGPYEQYF. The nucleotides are TGTGCCAGCAGTGATCTCACGGGTCCCTACGAGCAGTACTTC.